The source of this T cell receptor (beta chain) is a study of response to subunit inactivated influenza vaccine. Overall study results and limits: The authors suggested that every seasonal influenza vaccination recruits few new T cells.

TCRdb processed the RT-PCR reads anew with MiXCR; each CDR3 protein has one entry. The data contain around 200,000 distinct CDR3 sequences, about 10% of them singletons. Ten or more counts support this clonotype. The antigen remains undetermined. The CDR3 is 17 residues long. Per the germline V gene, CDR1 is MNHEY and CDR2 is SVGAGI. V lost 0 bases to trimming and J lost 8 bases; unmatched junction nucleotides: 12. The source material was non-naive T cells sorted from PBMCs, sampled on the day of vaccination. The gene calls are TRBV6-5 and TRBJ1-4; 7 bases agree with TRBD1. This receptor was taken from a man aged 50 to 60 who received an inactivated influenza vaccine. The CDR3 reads CASSYSSDRAVREKLFF. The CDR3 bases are TGTGCCAGCAGTTACTCCTCAGACAGGGCGGTTAGGGAAAAACTGTTTTTT.